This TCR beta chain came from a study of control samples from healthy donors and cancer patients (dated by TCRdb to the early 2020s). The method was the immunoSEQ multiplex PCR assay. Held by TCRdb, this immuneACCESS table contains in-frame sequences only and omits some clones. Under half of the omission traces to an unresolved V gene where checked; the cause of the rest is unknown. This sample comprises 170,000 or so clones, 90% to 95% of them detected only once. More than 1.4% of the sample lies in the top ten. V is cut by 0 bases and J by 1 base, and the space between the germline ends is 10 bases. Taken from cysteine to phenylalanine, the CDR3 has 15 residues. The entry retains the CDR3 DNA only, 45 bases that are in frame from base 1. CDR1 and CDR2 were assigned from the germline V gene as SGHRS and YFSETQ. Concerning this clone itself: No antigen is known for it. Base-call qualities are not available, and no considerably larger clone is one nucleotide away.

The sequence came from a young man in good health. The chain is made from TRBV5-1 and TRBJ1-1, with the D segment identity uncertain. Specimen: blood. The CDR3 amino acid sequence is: CASSLEKAGNTEAFF. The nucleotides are TGCGCCAGCAGCTTGGAAAAAGCAGGGAACACTGAAGCTTTCTTT. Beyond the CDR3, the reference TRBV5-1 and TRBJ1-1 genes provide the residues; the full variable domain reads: KAGVTQTPRYLIKTRGQQVTLSCSPISGHRSVSWYQQTPGQGLQFLFEYFSETQRNKGNFPGRFSGRQFSNSRSEMNVSTLELGDSALYLCASSLEKAGNTEAFFGQGTRLTVV.